This T cell receptor (beta chain) was identified in a study of T cells in Graves' hyperthyroidism and ophthalmopathy. There were TCR beta CDR3 regions amplified from RNA transcripts. Using the HTBI primer set, a first-round RT-PCR was run on the TCR CDR3. One entry per CDR3 protein results from TCRdb running MiXCR on the multiplex PCR reads. The sample has a few hundred thousand distinct CDR3 sequences, less than 15% seen once. The CDR3 is 14 residues long. The V gene's germline CDR1 is GTSNPN and CDR2 SVGIG (reference sequence). Germline trimming cut 3 bases from V and 3 bases from J; bases unmatched to any gene: 3.

The sequencing sample was made of blood. The source is a man aged 25 to 40 with Graves' hyperthyroidism that later progressed to Graves' ophthalmopathy. The chain combines TRBV30 with TRBJ2-5; TRBD2 aligns across 11 bases. CDR3 region: CAWRAGLAEETQYF. CDR3 DNA: TGTGCCTGGAGGGCGGGACTAGCGGAAGAGACCCAGTACTTC.